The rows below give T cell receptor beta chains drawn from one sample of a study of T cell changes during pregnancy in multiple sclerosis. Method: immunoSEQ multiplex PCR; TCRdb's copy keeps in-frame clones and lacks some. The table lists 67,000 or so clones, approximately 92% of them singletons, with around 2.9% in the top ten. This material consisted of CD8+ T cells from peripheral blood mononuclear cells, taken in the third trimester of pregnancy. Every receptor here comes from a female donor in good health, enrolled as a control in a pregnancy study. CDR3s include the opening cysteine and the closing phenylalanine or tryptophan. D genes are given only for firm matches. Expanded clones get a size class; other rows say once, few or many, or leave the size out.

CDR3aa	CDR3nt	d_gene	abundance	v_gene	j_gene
CASSLVQGGSYEQYF	TGTGCCAGCAGCTTGGTTCAGGGGGGATCCTACGAGCAGTACTTC	.	.	TRBV5-8	TRBJ2-7
CASTEPTGGAGGYTF	TGTGCCAGCACCGAACCGACAGGGGGCGCGGGGGGCTACACCTTC	TRBD1	.	TRBV13	TRBJ1-2
CASSLATSGNTGELFF	TGCGCCAGCAGCTTGGCGACTAGCGGGAACACCGGGGAGCTGTTTTTT	TRBD2	.	TRBV5-1	TRBJ2-2
CASSLAGGNTEAFF	TGTGCCAGCAGCTTAGCGGGGGGGAACACTGAAGCTTTCTTT	.	.	TRBV7-9	TRBJ1-1
CASSHPDSRNTEAFF	TGTGCCAGCTCTCACCCTGACAGTAGGAACACTGAAGCTTTCTTT	.	.	TRBV18	TRBJ1-1
CASSEAGTGENYGYTF	TGTGCCAGCAGCGAGGCCGGGACAGGGGAAAACTATGGCTACACCTTC	TRBD1	.	TRBV9	TRBJ1-2
CASGDRSTDTQYF	TGTGCCAGTGGGGACAGAAGCACAGATACGCAGTATTTT	TRBD1	.	TRBV19	TRBJ2-3
CASSHHSGVPGTEAFF	TGCGCCAGCAGCCACCACTCAGGAGTACCGGGAACTGAAGCTTTCTTT	.	.	TRBV4-3	TRBJ1-1
CASSSAGAITEAFF	TGTGCCAGCTCTTCGGCGGGGGCAATTACTGAAGCTTTCTTT	.	few	TRBV19	TRBJ1-1
CASTSEAGELFF	TGTGCCAGCACTAGCGAAGCCGGGGAGCTGTTTTTT	.	.	TRBV2	TRBJ2-2
CASSLDDTGHGYTF	TGTGCCAGCAGCTTAGACGATACAGGGCACGGCTACACCTTC	.	.	TRBV7-9	TRBJ1-2
CASSSSGTGRKANYGYTF	TGTGCCAGCAGCTCCTCCGGGACAGGACGAAAGGCTAACTATGGCTACACCTTC	TRBD1	.	TRBV7-9	TRBJ1-2
CASSQDLRGRGSTEAFF	TGCGCCAGCAGCCAAGATTTGCGGGGGCGAGGCAGCACTGAAGCTTTCTTT	.	.	TRBV4-3	TRBJ1-1
CATVPGLRKLFF	TGTGCCACCGTCCCGGGACTTAGAAAACTGTTTTTT	.	.	TRBV25-1	TRBJ1-4
CASSVGQGASYEQYF	TGTGCCAGCAGCGTAGGGCAGGGGGCCTCCTACGAGCAGTACTTC	TRBD1	.	TRBV9	TRBJ2-7
CAWRPPPGDTQYF	TGTGCCTGGAGACCCCCCCCGGGGGATACGCAGTATTTT	.	once	TRBV30	TRBJ2-3
CASSPATGDLYGYTF	TGTGCCAGCAGCCCCGCTACGGGGGACCTCTATGGCTACACCTTC	.	.	TRBV6-6	TRBJ1-2
CASSQAAGITYEQYF	TGCGCCAGCAGCCAAGCGGCAGGGATAACCTACGAGCAGTACTTC	.	.	TRBV4-1	TRBJ2-7
CASSGTGGDYNEQFF	TGTGCCAGCAGCGGGACAGGGGGGGACTACAATGAGCAGTTCTTC	TRBD1	.	TRBV9	TRBJ2-1
CSVEARSTGELFF	TGCAGCGTTGAAGCTCGGAGCACCGGGGAGCTGTTTTTT	.	.	TRBV29-1	TRBJ2-2
CASSLAGQGPVYGYTF	TGTGCCAGCAGCTTAGCGGGACAGGGCCCAGTCTATGGCTACACCTTC	TRBD1	.	TRBV11-3	TRBJ1-2
CASSLAGGPDTQYF	TGTGCCAGCAGCCTAGCGGGGGGGCCAGATACGCAGTATTTT	TRBD2	.	TRBV6-4	TRBJ2-3
CASSVEGAGDIQYF	TGTGCCAGCAGCGTAGAAGGGGCGGGGGACATTCAGTACTTC	TRBD2	once	TRBV9	TRBJ2-4
CASSRTGENTEAFF	TGTGCCAGCAGCCGGACAGGGGAGAACACTGAAGCTTTCTTT	TRBD1	.	TRBV5-4	TRBJ1-1
CAISTGQGDNSPLHF	TGTGCCATCAGTACGGGACAGGGGGACAATTCACCCCTCCACTTT	TRBD1	.	TRBV10-3	TRBJ1-6
CASSQGQLIQETQYF	TGTGCCAGCAGCCAGGGACAGCTCATTCAAGAGACCCAGTACTTC	TRBD1	.	TRBV7-9	TRBJ2-5
CASGPGMGAQETQYF	TGTGCTAGTGGCCCCGGAATGGGCGCCCAAGAGACCCAGTACTTC	.	.	TRBV12-5	TRBJ2-5
CAWSAGTGVPRGGANVLTF	TGTGCCTGGAGTGCCGGGACAGGGGTTCCTCGAGGTGGGGCCAACGTCCTGACTTTC	TRBD1	.	TRBV30	TRBJ2-6
CSAPVPPEAFF	TGCAGTGCCCCGGTCCCCCCCGAAGCTTTCTTT	.	.	TRBV20-1	TRBJ1-1
CASSVSEDTQYF	TGTGCCAGCAGCGTATCAGAAGATACGCAGTATTTT	.	.	TRBV9	TRBJ2-3
CASSLAAGGQETQYF	TGTGCCAGCAGCTTAGCAGCGGGGGGTCAAGAGACCCAGTACTTC	TRBD2	.	TRBV7-9	TRBJ2-5
CASSYSSSYEQYF	TGTGCCAGCAGTTATTCCAGCTCCTACGAGCAGTACTTC	.	.	TRBV6-5	TRBJ2-7
CASSISLLIGVAANTEAFF	TGTGCCAGTAGTATTTCCCTATTGATAGGGGTTGCCGCGAACACTGAAGCTTTCTTT	.	.	TRBV19	TRBJ1-1
CASSPNIDSSDTQYF	TGTGCCAGCAGCCCTAATATCGACTCTTCAGATACGCAGTATTTT	.	once	TRBV9	TRBJ2-3
CAWSKEGGYTF	TGTGCCTGGAGTAAGGAGGGTGGCTACACCTTC	.	.	TRBV30	TRBJ1-2